The clone carrying this T cell receptor beta chain was observed many times. Its antigen is still unknown. This entry comes from a study of early T cells in non-severe SARS-CoV-2 infection. Study at large: Unpaired chains resulted from sequencing bulk RNA of unsorted whole blood.

Researchers attached unique molecular identifiers to individual cDNA molecules. TCRdb used MiXCR to reprocess the 5' RACE reads, holding one entry per CDR3 protein. The sample shows 25,000 to 30,000 distinct CDR3 sequences, around 5.4% of them seen only once. Points from the study as a whole: In VDJdb matching, anti-spike CD8 responses were favored while private and CD4 specificities went missing.

The receptor was derived from an adult who was a healthcare worker with PCR-confirmed SARS-CoV-2 infection or an uninfected control (not recorded which). The source material was whole blood.

The CDR3: CASSILAGGPLGTDTQYF. As DNA, the CDR3 is TGTGCCAGCAGCATACTAGCGGGAGGGCCGTTGGGCACAGATACGCAGTATTTT. This rearrangement joins TRBV7-9 to TRBJ2-3, with 13 bases lining up with TRBD2. The CDR3 spans 18 residues. The V gene end was trimmed by 5 bases and the J gene end by 1 base; junction bases not matched to a gene: 9. Germline loops: CDR1 SEHNR, CDR2 FQNEAQ (reference sequence). Based on the CDR3 plus reference TRBV7-9 and TRBJ2-3, the full variable domain is DTGVSQNPRHKITKRGQNVTFRCDPISEHNRLYWYRQTLGQGPEFLTYFQNEAQLEKSRLLSDRFSAERPKGSFSTLEIQRTEQGDSAMYLCASSILAGGPLGTDTQYFGPGTRLTVL.